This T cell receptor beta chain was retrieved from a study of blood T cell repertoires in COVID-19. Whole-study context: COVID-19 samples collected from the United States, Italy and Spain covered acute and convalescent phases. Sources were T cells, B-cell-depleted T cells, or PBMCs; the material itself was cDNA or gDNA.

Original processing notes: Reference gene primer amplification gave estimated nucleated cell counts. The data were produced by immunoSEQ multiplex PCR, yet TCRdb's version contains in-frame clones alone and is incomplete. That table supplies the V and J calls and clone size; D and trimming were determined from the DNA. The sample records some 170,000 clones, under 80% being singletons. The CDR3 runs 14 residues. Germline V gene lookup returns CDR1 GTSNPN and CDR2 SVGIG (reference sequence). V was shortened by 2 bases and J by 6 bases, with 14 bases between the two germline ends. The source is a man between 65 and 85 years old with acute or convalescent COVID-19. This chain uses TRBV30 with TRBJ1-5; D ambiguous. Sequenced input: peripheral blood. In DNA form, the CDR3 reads TGTGCCTGGAGTAAGTCCCGGAGTGGTCAGCCCCAGCATTTT. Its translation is CAWSKSRSGQPQHF.